This T cell receptor (beta chain) emerged from a study of T cell repertoires in cytomegalovirus infection. This clonotype was found many times. V gave up 2 bases and J gave up 2 bases; unmatched junction bases: 7. Germline-derived CDR1 and CDR2 are SEHNR and FQNEAQ (reference sequence). This CDR3 is built from 16 residues. Via MiXCR, TCRdb re-called the reads, giving one row per CDR3 protein. The repertoire has some 300,000 distinct CDR3 sequences, about a tenth of them found once; the top ten carry 2.5%. V and J are TRBV7-9 and TRBJ1-2, with 8 bases that match TRBD1. Sequenced material: PBMCs. The clonotype comes from a human donor in good health (CMV status not recorded). Some clones in this sample may be carry-over from other donors' samples. The CDR3 bases are TGTGCCAGCAGCTTACCGGCGGCAGGGGGCAACTATGGCTACACCTTC. The encoded protein is CASSLPAAGGNYGYTF.